Listed below are T cell receptor beta chains from one sample, sequenced in a study of T cell repertoires in cytomegalovirus infection. Their antigens remain unidentified. TCRdb ran MiXCR on the reads and lists one entry per CDR3 protein. The sample lists some 900,000 distinct CDR3 sequences, approximately 32% seen once, with 9.5% to 15% in the top ten. This specimen consisted of cultured CD8+ T cells from PBMCs, obtained from culture after CMV antigen stimulation. The source is a human donor in good health (CMV status not recorded). Some clones in this sample may be carry-over from other donors' samples. Each CDR3 is given with its conserved first and last residue. The D gene is left open where the match is weak. Only some rows state a clone size, as once, few, many or a class for expanded clones.

TRBJ1-5 | TRBV28 | NA | NA | TGTGCCAGCACCTATGGGGGTCTACAGCCCCAGCATTTT | CASTYGGLQPQHF
TRBJ2-7 | TRBV7-6 | NA | NA | TGTGCCAGCAGCTTAGCGCTCGGGGGCGAGCAGTACTTC | CASSLALGGEQYF
TRBJ1-1 | TRBV6-6 | NA | NA | TGTGCCAGCAGACCCTACGGAACGAGAGCTTTCTTT | CASRPYGTRAFF
TRBJ2-2 | TRBV6-5 | many | NA | TGTGCCAGCAGTTACTCGGGAGGGAACACCGGGGAGCTGTTTTTT | CASSYSGGNTGELFF
TRBJ1-1 | TRBV5-1 | few | NA | TGCGCCAGCAGAGGAGGGCACCCTGAAGCTTTCTTT | CASRGGHPEAFF
TRBJ1-5 | TRBV6-1 | NA | TRBD1 | TGTGCCAGCAGTGAACAGGGGGCCCTCAATCAGCCCCAGCATTTT | CASSEQGALNQPQHF
TRBJ1-2 | TRBV7-2 | few | TRBD1 | TGTGCCAGCAGCGCACCCCAGGGGGCGAGGGGCTACACCTTC | CASSAPQGARGYTF
TRBJ2-1 | TRBV7-2 | many | TRBD2 | TGTGCCAGCAGCTTAGTTGGGGGGGACAATGAGCAGTTCTTC | CASSLVGGDNEQFF
TRBJ2-2 | TRBV20-1 | few | NA | TGCAGTGCGAAGAGGGTACTAACCGGGGAGCTGTTTTTT | CSAKRVLTGELFF
TRBJ2-2 | TRBV27 | NA | NA | TGTGCCAGCAGTTTATCGAATCGTGGGGAGCTGTTTTTT | CASSLSNRGELFF
TRBJ2-1 | TRBV15 | few | TRBD2 | TGTGCCACCAGCAGAGATAGACTAGCGTACAATGAGCAGTTCTTC | CATSRDRLAYNEQFF
TRBJ2-2 | TRBV2 | NA | NA | TGTGCCAGCAGTGAAAGGGGCGGGGCGAACACCGGGGAGCTGTTTTTT | CASSERGGANTGELFF
TRBJ2-1 | TRBV10-3 | few | NA | TGTGCCATCAGTGAGTCCGGGAAAATCGATGAGCAGTTCTTC | CAISESGKIDEQFF
TRBJ1-2 | TRBV12-3/TRBV12-4 | few | NA | TGTGCCAGCAGTTTCATTATACCGGGGAGAAACATCCCCTATGGCTACACCTTC | CASSFIIPGRNIPYGYTF
TRBJ2-1 | TRBV18 | once | TRBD1 | TGTGCCAGCTCACCACCGACAGGGGGTTCCCACAATGAGCAGTTCTTC | CASSPPTGGSHNEQFF
TRBJ2-3 | TRBV5-5 | NA | TRBD2 | TGTGCCAGCAGCTTTTTCGCGGGGGGGATTTATACGCAGTATTTT | CASSFFAGGIYTQYF
TRBJ1-6 | TRBV28 | many | NA | TGTGCCAGCAGTTTTGGACAGTTTAATTCACCCCTCCACTTT | CASSFGQFNSPLHF
TRBJ1-2 | TRBV5-4 | NA | NA | TGTGCCAGCAGCAGGCCTGGGGGGGGCTATGGCTACACCTTC | CASSRPGGGYGYTF
TRBJ2-1 | TRBV7-9 | NA | TRBD1 | TGTGCCAGCAGTCGGGACAGGGGCGATGAGCAGTTCTTC | CASSRDRGDEQFF
TRBJ2-5 | TRBV3-1 | NA | NA | TGTGCCAGCAGCCAAGCCTTAGCCCACCAAGAGACCCAGTACTTC | CASSQALAHQETQYF
TRBJ2-7 | TRBV7-2 | few | TRBD2 | TGTGCCAGCAGCCAGGACGGGACTAGCGGGAACGAGCAGTACTTC | CASSQDGTSGNEQYF
TRBJ2-7 | TRBV7-8 | many | NA | TGTGCCAGCACCTCCGGGGCCGAGCAGTACTTC | CASTSGAEQYF
TRBJ1-2 | TRBV11-2 | NA | NA | TGTGCCAGCAGCCGCCGCGTGGCGGAGGGCTACACCTTC | CASSRRVAEGYTF
TRBJ2-3 | TRBV6-5 | NA | TRBD2 | TGTGCCAGCAGTTACACCCCGTCTCTAGCGGGGGGGCTTGATACGCAGTATTTT | CASSYTPSLAGGLDTQYF
TRBJ1-3 | TRBV6-6 | many | NA | TGTGCCAGCAGCTATGGCAGCTCTGGAAACACCATATATTTT | CASSYGSSGNTIYF
TRBJ1-5 | TRBV12-3/TRBV12-4 | many | NA | TGTGCCAGCAGTTTCGAAGGTAATCAGCCCCAGCATTTT | CASSFEGNQPQHF
TRBJ1-1 | TRBV5-6 | few | NA | TGTGCCAGCAGCCCTATCTCCGACACTGAAGCTTTCTTT | CASSPISDTEAFF
TRBJ2-1 | TRBV9 | NA | TRBD2 | TGTGCCAGCACCACGGGGGGGGCTGGTGAGCAGTTCTTC | CASTTGGAGEQFF
TRBJ2-5 | TRBV7-9 | few | NA | TGTGCCAGCAAAGAACAGCCTGGAGAGACCCAGTACTTC | CASKEQPGETQYF
TRBJ2-3 | TRBV7-8 | few | NA | TGTGCCAGCACCCTTAGCACAGGGTACACAGATACGCAGTATTTT | CASTLSTGYTDTQYF
TRBJ2-2 | TRBV7-9 | NA | NA | TGCACCCCCAGCGGCTACACCGGGGAGCTGTTTTTT | CTPSGYTGELFF
TRBJ2-6 | TRBV27 | NA | NA | TGTGCCAGCAGTACCCAGGGTGCTGGGGCCAACGTCCTGACTTTC | CASSTQGAGANVLTF